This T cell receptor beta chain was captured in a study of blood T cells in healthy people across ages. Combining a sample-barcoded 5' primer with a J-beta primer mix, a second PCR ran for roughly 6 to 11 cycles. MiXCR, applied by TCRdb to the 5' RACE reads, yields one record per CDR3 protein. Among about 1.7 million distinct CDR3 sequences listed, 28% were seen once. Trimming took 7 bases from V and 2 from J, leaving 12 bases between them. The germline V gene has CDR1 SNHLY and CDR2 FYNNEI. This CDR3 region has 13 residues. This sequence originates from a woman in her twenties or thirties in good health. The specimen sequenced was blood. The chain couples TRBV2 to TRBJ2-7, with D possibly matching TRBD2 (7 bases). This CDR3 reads CASMGGPTYEQYF. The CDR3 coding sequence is TGTGCCAGCATGGGGGGGCCTACCTACGAGCAGTACTTC.